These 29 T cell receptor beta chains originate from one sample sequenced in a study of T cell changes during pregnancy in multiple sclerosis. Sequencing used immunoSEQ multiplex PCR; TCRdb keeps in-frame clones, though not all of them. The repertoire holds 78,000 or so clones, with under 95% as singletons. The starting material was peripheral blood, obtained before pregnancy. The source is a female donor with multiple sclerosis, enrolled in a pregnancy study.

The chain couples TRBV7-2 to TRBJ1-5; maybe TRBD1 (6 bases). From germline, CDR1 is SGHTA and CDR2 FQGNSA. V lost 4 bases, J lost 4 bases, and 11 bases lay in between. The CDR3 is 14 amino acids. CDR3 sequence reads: CASSSDSHNQPQHF. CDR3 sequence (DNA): TGTGCCAGCAGCTCGGACAGTCATAATCAGCCCCAGCATTTT.

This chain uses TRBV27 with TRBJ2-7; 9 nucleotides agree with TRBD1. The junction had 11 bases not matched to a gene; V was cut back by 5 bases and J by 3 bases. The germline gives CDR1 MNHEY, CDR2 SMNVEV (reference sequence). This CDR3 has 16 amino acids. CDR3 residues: CASSTTGQGNLYEQYF. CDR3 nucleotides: TGTGCCAGCAGTACCACCGGACAGGGGAATCTCTACGAGCAGTACTTC.

The CDR3 nucleotides read TGTGCCAGCAGCTTCATGGCTAGCGGTTTCACAGATACGCAGTATTTT. Translation: CASSFMASGFTDTQYF. This chain uses TRBV7-6 with TRBJ2-3, with TRBD2 identical over 7 bases. The V gene end was trimmed by 3 bases and the J gene end by 2 bases; junction bases not matched to a gene: 8. The germline CDR1 and CDR2 sequences are SGHVS and FNYEAQ. The CDR3 length is 16 residues.

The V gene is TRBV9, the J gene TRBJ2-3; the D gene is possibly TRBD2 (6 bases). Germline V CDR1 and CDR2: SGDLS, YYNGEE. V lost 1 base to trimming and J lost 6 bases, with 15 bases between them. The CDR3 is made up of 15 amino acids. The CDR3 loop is CASSVWGGAGDTQYF. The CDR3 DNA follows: TGTGCCAGCAGCGTATGGGGCGGGGCGGGGGATACGCAGTATTTT.

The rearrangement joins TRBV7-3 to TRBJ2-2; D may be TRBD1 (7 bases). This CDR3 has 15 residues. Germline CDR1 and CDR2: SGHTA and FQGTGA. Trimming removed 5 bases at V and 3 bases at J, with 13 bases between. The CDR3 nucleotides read TGTGCCAGCAGCCGCGGAGGGGGCTACACCGGGGAGCTGTTTTTT. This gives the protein CASSRGGGYTGELFF.

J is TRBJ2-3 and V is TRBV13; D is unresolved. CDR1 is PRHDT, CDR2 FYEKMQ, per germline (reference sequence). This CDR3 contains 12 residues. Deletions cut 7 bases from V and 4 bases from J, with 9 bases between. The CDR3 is CASTPRSDTQYF. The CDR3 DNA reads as TGTGCCAGCACCCCCCGTTCAGATACGCAGTATTTT.

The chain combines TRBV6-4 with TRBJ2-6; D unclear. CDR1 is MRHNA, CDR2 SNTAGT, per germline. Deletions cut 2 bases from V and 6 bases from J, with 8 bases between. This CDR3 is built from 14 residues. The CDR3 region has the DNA TGTGCCAGCAGTGACAGCCGAGCGGCCAACGTCCTGACTTTC. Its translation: CASSDSRAANVLTF.

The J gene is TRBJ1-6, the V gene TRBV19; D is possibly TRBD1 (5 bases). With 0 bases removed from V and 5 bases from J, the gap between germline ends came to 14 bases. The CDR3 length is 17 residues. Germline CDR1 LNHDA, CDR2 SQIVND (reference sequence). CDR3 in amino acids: CASSIDGMGRDNSPLHF. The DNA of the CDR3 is TGTGCCAGTAGTATAGATGGCATGGGCAGGGATAATTCACCCCTCCACTTT.

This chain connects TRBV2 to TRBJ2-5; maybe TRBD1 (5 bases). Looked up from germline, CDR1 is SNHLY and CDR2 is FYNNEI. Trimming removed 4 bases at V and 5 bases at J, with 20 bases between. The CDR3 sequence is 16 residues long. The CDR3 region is CASSAPQQSGWETQYF. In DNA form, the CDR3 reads TGTGCCAGCAGTGCTCCTCAGCAATCAGGGTGGGAGACCCAGTACTTC.

CDR3 protein: CASQGLSGNEQFF. The CDR3 DNA reads TGTGCCAGCCAGGGCCTCTCCGGAAATGAGCAGTTCTTC. The genes are TRBV6-1 and TRBJ2-1; the D gene is possibly TRBD1 (5 bases). Germline V gene data show CDR1 as MNHNS and CDR2 as SASEGT. Trimming removed 8 bases from V and 7 bases from J, with 15 bases in between. This CDR3 region has 13 residues.

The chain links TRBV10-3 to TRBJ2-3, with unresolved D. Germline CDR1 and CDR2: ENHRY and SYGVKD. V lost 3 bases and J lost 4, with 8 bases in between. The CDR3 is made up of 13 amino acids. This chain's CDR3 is CAISDVLADTQYF. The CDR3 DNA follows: TGTGCCATCAGTGATGTACTCGCAGATACGCAGTATTTT.

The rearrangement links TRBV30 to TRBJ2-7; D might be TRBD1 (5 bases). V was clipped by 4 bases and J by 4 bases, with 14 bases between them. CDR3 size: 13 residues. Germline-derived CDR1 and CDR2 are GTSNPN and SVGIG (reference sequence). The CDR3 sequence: CAWNRQGVYEQYF. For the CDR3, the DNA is TGTGCCTGGAACCGACAAGGGGTTTACGAGCAGTACTTC.

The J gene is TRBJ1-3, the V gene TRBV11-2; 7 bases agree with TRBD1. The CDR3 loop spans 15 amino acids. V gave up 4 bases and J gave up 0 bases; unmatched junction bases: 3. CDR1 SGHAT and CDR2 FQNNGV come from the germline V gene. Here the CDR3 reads CASSSPGGSGNTIYF. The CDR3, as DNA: TGTGCCAGCAGCTCACCAGGGGGCTCTGGAAACACCATATATTTT.

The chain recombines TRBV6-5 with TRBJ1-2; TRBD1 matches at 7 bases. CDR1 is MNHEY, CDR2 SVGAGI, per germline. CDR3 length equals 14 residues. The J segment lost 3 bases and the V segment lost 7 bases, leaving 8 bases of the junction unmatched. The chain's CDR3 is CASTTTGAHYGYTF. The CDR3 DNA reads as TGTGCCAGCACCACAACAGGGGCCCACTATGGCTACACCTTC.

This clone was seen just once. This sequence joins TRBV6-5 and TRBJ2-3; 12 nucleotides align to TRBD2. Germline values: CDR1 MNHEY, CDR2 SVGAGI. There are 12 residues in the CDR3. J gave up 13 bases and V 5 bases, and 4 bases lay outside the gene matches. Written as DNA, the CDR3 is TGTGCCAGCAGTCCTAGCGGGGGGGCCGAGTATTTT. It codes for CASSPSGGAEYF.

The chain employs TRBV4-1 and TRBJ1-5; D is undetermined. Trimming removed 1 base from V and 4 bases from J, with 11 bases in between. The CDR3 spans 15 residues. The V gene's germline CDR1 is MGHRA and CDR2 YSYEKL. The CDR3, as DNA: TGCGCCAGCAGCCAAGTAGCTGAGGGAAATCAGCCCCAGCATTTT. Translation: CASSQVAEGNQPQHF.

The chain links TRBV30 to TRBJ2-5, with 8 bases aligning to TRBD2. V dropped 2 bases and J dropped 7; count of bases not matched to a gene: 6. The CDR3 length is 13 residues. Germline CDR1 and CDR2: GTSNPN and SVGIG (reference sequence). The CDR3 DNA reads TGTGCCTGGAGTCGGGGGGGGAAGGGGACCCAGTACTTC. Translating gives CAWSRGGKGTQYF. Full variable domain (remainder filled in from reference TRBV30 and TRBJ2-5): SQTIHQWPATLVQPVGSPLSLECTVEGTSNPNLYWYRQAAGRGLQLLFYSVGIGQISSEVPQNLSASRPQDRQFILSSKKLLLSDSGFYLCAWSRGGKGTQYFGPGTRLLVL.

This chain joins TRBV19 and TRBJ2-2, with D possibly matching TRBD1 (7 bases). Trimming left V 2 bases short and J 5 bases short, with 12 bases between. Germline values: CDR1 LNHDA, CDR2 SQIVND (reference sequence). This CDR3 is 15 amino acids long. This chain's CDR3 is CASSIQGGRTGELFF. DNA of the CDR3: TGTGCCAGTAGTATACAGGGGGGTAGAACCGGGGAGCTGTTTTTT.

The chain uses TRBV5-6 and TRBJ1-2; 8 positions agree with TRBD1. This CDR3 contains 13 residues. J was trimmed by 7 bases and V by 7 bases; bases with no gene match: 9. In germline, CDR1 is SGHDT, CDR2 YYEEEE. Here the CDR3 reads CASVAGGEVGYTF. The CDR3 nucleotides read TGTGCCAGCGTAGCAGGGGGCGAAGTTGGCTACACCTTC.

CDR3 sequence reads: CASSGYRDSYEQYF. CDR3 sequence (DNA): TGTGCCAGTAGTGGATACCGGGACAGCTACGAGCAGTACTTC. This chain connects TRBV19 to TRBJ2-7, with 7 nucleotides matching TRBD1. This CDR3 is 14 amino acids long. Germline CDR1 reads LNHDA; CDR2 reads SQIVND (reference sequence). Trimming removed 5 bases from V and 3 bases from J; junction bases left unmatched: 7.

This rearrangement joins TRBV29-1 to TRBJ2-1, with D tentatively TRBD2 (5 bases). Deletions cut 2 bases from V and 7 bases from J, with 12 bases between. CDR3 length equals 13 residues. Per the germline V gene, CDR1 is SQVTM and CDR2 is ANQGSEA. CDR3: CSVESTTSNEQFF. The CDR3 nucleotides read TGCAGCGTTGAATCGACTACTAGTAATGAGCAGTTCTTC.

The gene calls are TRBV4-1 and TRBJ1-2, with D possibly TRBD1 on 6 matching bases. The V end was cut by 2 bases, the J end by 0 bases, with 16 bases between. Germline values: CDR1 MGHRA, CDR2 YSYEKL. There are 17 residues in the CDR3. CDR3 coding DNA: TGCGCCAGCAGCCAACTGGTGCGGGGGCCAGCTAACTATGGCTACACCTTC. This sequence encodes CASSQLVRGPANYGYTF.

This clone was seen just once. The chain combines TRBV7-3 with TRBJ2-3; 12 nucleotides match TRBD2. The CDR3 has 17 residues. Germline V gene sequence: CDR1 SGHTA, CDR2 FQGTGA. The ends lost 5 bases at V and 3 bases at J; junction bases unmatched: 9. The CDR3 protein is CASSGPTTSGGTDTQYF. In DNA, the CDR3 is TGTGCCAGCAGCGGACCCACTACTAGCGGGGGGACAGATACGCAGTATTTT.

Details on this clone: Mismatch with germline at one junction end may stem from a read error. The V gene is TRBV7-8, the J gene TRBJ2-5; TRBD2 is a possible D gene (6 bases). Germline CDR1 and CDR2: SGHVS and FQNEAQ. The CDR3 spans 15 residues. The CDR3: CASSKARGTGQGVDF. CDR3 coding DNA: TGTGCCAGCAGCAAGGCTCGGGGGACGGGGCAGGGAGTCGACTTC.

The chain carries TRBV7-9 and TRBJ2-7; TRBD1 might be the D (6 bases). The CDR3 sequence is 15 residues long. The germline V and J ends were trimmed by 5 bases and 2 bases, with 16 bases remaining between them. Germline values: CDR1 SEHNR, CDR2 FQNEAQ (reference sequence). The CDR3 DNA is TGTGCCAGCAGCCAAGACAGGATCCCTCCCTACGAGCAGTACTTC. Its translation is CASSQDRIPPYEQYF.

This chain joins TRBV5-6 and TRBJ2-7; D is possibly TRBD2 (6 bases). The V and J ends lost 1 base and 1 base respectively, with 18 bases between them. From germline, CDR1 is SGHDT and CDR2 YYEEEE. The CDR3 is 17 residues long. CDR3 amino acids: CASSLWRGRDLSYEQYF. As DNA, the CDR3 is TGTGCCAGCAGCTTGTGGCGGGGCCGCGATTTATCCTACGAGCAGTACTTC.

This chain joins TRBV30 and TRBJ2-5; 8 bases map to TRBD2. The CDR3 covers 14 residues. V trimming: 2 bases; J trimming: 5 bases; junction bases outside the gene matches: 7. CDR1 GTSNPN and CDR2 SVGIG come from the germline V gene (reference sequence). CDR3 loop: CAWSSGGALETQYF. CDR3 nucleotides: TGTGCCTGGAGTTCGGGGGGGGCCCTGGAGACCCAGTACTTC.

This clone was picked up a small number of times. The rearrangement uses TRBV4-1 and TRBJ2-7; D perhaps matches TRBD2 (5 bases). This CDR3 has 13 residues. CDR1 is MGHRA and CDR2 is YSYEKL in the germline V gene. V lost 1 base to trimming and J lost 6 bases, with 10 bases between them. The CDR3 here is CASSQGGAREQYF. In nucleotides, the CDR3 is TGCGCCAGCAGCCAAGGGGGAGCCCGCGAGCAGTACTTC.

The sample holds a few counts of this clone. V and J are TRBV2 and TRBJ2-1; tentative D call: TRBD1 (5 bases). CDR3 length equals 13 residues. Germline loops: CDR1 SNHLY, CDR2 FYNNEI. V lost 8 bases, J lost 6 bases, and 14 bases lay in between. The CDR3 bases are TGTGCCAGCGTCAGGGTTTCCGGCAATGAGCAGTTCTTC. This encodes CASVRVSGNEQFF.